These 3 T cell receptor beta chains were sequenced from one sample in a study of graft-versus-host responses after intestinal transplantation. The assay was immunoSEQ multiplex PCR, and TCRdb's table has in-frame clones only and misses some. The sample includes some 14,000 clones, 30% to 40% of them seen just once. Co-plating was performed using around 200,000 CFSE-labeled responder cells and around 200,000 irradiated, violet-dye-labeled stimulator cells. The sample consisted of alloreactive CD8+ T cells from a mixed lymphocyte reaction culture, taken before intestinal transplant. Subset given: CFSE-low proliferating T cells sorted from approximately six-day pre-transplant mixed lymphocyte reaction (GvH or HvG direction). All receptors derive from a human patient who received an intestinal transplant.

This clone was picked up a small number of times. The chain has TRBV9 and TRBJ2-7, with a weak D call TRBD2 (6 bases). The CDR3 is 14 amino acids. The V end was cut by 4 bases, the J end by 2 bases, with 13 bases between. Germline V gene lookup returns CDR1 SGDLS and CDR2 YYNGEE. The CDR3 spells CASSPSGSPYEQYF. The CDR3 coding sequence is TGTGCCAGCAGCCCATCCGGGAGCCCCTACGAGCAGTACTTC.

This chain connects TRBV27 to TRBJ1-1; unclear D gene. Trimming cost V 0 bases and J 1 base, with 9 bases left between them. The CDR3 loop spans 15 amino acids. Germline CDR1 is MNHEY and CDR2 is SMNVEV (reference sequence). CDR3 sequence reads: CASSLSTTGNTEAFF. In nucleotides, the CDR3 is TGTGCCAGCAGTTTATCGACGACGGGGAACACTGAAGCTTTCTTT.

The chain is built from TRBV27 and TRBJ2-7, with TRBD1 matching over 12 bases. Germline assignment: CDR1 MNHEY and CDR2 SMNVEV (reference sequence). This CDR3 is 16 amino acids long. V trimming: 5 bases; J trimming: 5 bases; junction bases outside the gene matches: 10. CDR3 sequence: CASSRIGTGGRDEQYF. CDR3 coding DNA: TGTGCCAGCAGTAGGATCGGGACAGGGGGCAGGGACGAGCAGTACTTC.